This TCR beta chain was sequenced in a study of response to subunit inactivated influenza vaccine. Each CDR3 protein gets one entry after TCRdb re-called the RT-PCR reads with MiXCR. The data hold around 580,000 distinct CDR3 sequences, with around 15% observed a single time. Study-level results: The authors suggested that few new T cells are recruited per seasonal influenza vaccination.

For this clonotype: What it binds is unknown.

The specimen was PBMCs from blood, collected 11 to 12 days after vaccination. The sequence was collected from a man between 50 and 59 years old who received an inactivated influenza vaccine.

Here the CDR3 DNA reads TGCGCCAGCAGCCAAGGTCAGGGGCTCTACGAGCAGTACTTC. It encodes CASSQGQGLYEQYF. The chain couples TRBV4-1 to TRBJ2-7; D is possibly TRBD1 (6 bases). In germline, CDR1 is MGHRA, CDR2 YSYEKL. The CDR3 covers 14 residues. V lost 1 base and J 3 bases, leaving 10 bases between the germline ends.